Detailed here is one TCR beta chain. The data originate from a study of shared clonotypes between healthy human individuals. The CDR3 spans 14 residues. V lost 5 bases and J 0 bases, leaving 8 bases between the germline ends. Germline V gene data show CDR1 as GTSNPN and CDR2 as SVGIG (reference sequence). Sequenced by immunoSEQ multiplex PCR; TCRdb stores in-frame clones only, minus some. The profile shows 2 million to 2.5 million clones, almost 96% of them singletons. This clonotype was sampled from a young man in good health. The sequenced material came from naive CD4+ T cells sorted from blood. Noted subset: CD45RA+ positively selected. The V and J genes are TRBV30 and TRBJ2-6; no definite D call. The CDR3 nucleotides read TGTGCCTGGCGCCCCGGCTCTGGGGCCAACGTCCTGACTTTC. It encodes CAWRPGSGANVLTF.